One sample yielded the 26 T cell receptor beta chains listed below, sequenced in a study of T cells after somatic rescue of genetic block. Only in-frame clones appear in the TCRdb table, and some are missing; sequencing was by immunoSEQ multiplex PCR. The sample consists of 95,000 to 120,000 clones, over 80% of them appearing once. The specimen was peripheral blood mononuclear cells (PBMCs). The receptors shown here come from a woman under 30.

The chain couples TRBV2 to TRBJ1-1, with unresolved D. This CDR3 spans 14 amino acids. The germline V gene has CDR1 SNHLY and CDR2 FYNNEI. V lost 7 bases to trimming and J lost 0 bases, with 12 bases between them. The CDR3 region is CASIQFDMNTEAFF. In DNA form, the CDR3 reads TGTGCCAGCATACAGTTTGACATGAACACTGAAGCTTTCTTT.

This sequence joins TRBV4-2 and TRBJ2-1; perhaps TRBD2 as D (6 bases). This CDR3 spans 12 amino acids. The V and J ends lost 1 base and 9 bases respectively, with 7 bases between them. Germline V gives CDR1 LGHNA, CDR2 YNFKEQ. The CDR3 reads CASSQGRGEQFF. The DNA of the CDR3 is TGTGCCAGCAGCCAAGGGAGGGGTGAGCAGTTCTTC.

This clone was seen just once. As DNA, the CDR3 is TGTGCCAGCAGCTTAACGAGGACTAGCAATGAGCAGTTCTTC. Residues: CASSLTRTSNEQFF. The chain links TRBV7-3 to TRBJ2-1; 7 bases match TRBD2. V shed 0 bases, J shed 6 bases, and the junction held 2 bases outside the gene matches. Germline CDR1 SGHTA, CDR2 FQGTGA. CDR3 length: 14 residues. The full variable domain, rest sourced from reference TRBV7-3 and TRBJ2-1, is GAGVSQTPSNKVTEKGKYVELRCDPISGHTALYWYRQSLGQGPEFLIYFQGTGAADDSGLPNDRFFAVRPEGSVSTLKIQRTERGDSAVYLCASSLTRTSNEQFFGPGTRLTVL.

This chain links TRBV27 with TRBJ1-6; 12 bases agree with TRBD1. Unmatched junction bases numbered 8, after V lost 5 bases and J lost 9 bases. Germline-derived CDR1 and CDR2 are MNHEY and SMNVEV (reference sequence). CDR3 length equals 16 residues. The CDR3 protein is CASSIAGTGGGSPLHF. The CDR3, as DNA: TGTGCCAGCAGTATCGCCGGGACAGGGGGCGGTTCACCCCTCCACTTT.

The DNA for the CDR3 is TGTGCCAGCAGTGACAGCAGGGTGGGAGAGCAGTACTTC. Translated: CASSDSRVGEQYF. The gene calls are TRBV2 and TRBJ2-7, with a possible D match to TRBD1 (5 bases). This CDR3 has 13 amino acids. Looked up from germline, CDR1 is SNHLY and CDR2 is FYNNEI. Trimming shortened V by 3 bases and J by 7 bases, and 13 bases separated the two germline ends.

The rearrangement joins TRBV6-1 to TRBJ2-7, with 10 bases aligning to TRBD2. Germline assignment: CDR1 MNHNS and CDR2 SASEGT. CDR3 length: 14 amino acids. Losses at the gene ends were 8 bases for V and 3 bases for J; bases not matched to a gene: 7. The DNA for the CDR3 is TGTGCCAGCCAAGCGGGGGGGGCAGACTACGAGCAGTACTTC. Amino acid sequence: CASQAGGADYEQYF.

The gene calls are TRBV7-2 and TRBJ2-7; 7 bases align to TRBD2. J gave up 2 bases and V 3 bases, and 4 bases lay outside the gene matches. Germline V gene data show CDR1 as SGHTA and CDR2 as FQGNSA. CDR3 size: 14 residues. The chain's CDR3 is CASSFAGDPYEQYF. CDR3 nucleotide sequence: TGTGCCAGCAGCTTTGCGGGGGATCCCTACGAGCAGTACTTC.

This chain joins TRBV5-4 and TRBJ1-1; D perhaps matches TRBD1 (5 bases). Germline CDR1 is SGHNT and CDR2 is YYREEE (reference sequence). Deletions cut 4 bases from V and 2 bases from J, with 15 bases between. CDR3 length: 15 amino acids. The CDR3 loop reads CASSPTKGANTEAFF. CDR3 nucleotides: TGTGCCAGCAGCCCAACGAAAGGGGCTAACACTGAAGCTTTCTTT.

The V call is TRBV6-6, the J call TRBJ2-5; weak D call: TRBD2 (5 bases). V was pared by 8 bases and J by 0 bases, with 19 bases between. The CDR3 consists of 16 residues. Germline V gene data show CDR1 as MNHNY and CDR2 as SVGAGI (reference sequence). The CDR3 spells CASFHAKGEYQETQYF. In DNA, the CDR3 is TGTGCCAGCTTCCATGCTAAGGGAGAGTACCAAGAGACCCAGTACTTC.

The V call is TRBV7-9, the J call TRBJ1-4, with TRBD1 identical over 8 bases. The CDR3 extends over 17 amino acids. V was pared by 1 base and J by 3 bases, with 7 bases of the junction left unmatched. CDR1 SEHNR and CDR2 FQNEAQ come from the germline V gene (reference sequence). The CDR3 region has the DNA TGTGCCAGCAGCTTAGAACAGGGGGTAACGGCTAATGAAAAACTGTTTTTT. Amino acid sequence: CASSLEQGVTANEKLFF.

This clone showed up just once. The rearrangement joins TRBV5-1 to TRBJ2-1, with TRBD2 identical over 11 bases. V was pared by 2 bases and J by 7 bases, with 14 bases of the junction left unmatched. The germline gives CDR1 SGHRS, CDR2 YFSETQ. This CDR3 is 18 amino acids long. The CDR3 DNA reads TGCGCCAGCAGCTTTAGCCTAGGGACGGGACTAGCGGCGAATGAGCAGTTCTTC. Translating gives CASSFSLGTGLAANEQFF.

The rearrangement uses TRBV6-6 and TRBJ1-4, with D hard to call. The germline V gene has CDR1 MNHNY and CDR2 SVGAGI (reference sequence). The CDR3 totals 13 residues. V gave up 5 bases and J gave up 3 bases, with 7 bases separating them. The CDR3 DNA reads as TGTGCCAGCAGTCCGAGAGCTAATGAAAAACTGTTTTTT. Translation: CASSPRANEKLFF.

This chain connects TRBV28 to TRBJ1-4, with D possibly being TRBD1 (5 bases). This CDR3 spans 16 amino acids. The ends were cut back, 2 bases at V and 3 bases at J, with 13 bases in the middle. CDR1 and CDR2 from the germline V gene are MDHEN and SYDVKM. CDR3 loop: CASSLSNRFANEKLFF. DNA of the CDR3: TGTGCCAGCAGTTTAAGTAACAGGTTCGCTAATGAAAAACTGTTTTTT.

The chain combines TRBV9 with TRBJ2-3; 9 nucleotides align to TRBD1. This CDR3 region has 16 residues. V shed 4 bases, J shed 6 bases, and the junction held 12 bases outside the gene matches. Germline V gene sequence: CDR1 SGDLS, CDR2 YYNGEE. The CDR3 spells CASSSPGQGIRDTQYF. CDR3 in DNA: TGTGCCAGCAGCTCTCCGGGACAGGGTATTAGGGATACGCAGTATTTT.

This rearrangement joins TRBV9 to TRBJ1-4, with D unresolved. Germline assignment: CDR1 SGDLS and CDR2 YYNGEE. The CDR3 has 15 residues. V was trimmed by 0 bases and J by 5 bases, leaving 11 bases between them. For the CDR3, the DNA is TGTGCCAGCAGCGTAGGCTGGGGTCAAAATGAAAAACTGTTTTTT. Its protein is CASSVGWGQNEKLFF.

The V gene is TRBV9, the J gene TRBJ2-2; 7 bases fit TRBD1. Trimming removed 1 base from V and 2 bases from J; junction bases left unmatched: 8. CDR1 is SGDLS and CDR2 is YYNGEE in the germline V gene. The CDR3 consists of 17 residues. The CDR3: CASSVSPGQINTGELFF. CDR3 bases: TGTGCCAGCAGCGTATCCCCGGGACAGATTAACACCGGGGAGCTGTTTTTT.

This chain connects TRBV28 to TRBJ1-5, with D possibly matching TRBD1 (5 bases). V lost 6 bases to trimming and J lost 0 bases, with 15 bases between them. CDR1 is MDHEN and CDR2 is SYDVKM in the germline V gene. The CDR3 spans 16 residues. This chain's CDR3 is CASSLPWGGSNQPQHF. DNA for the CDR3: TGTGCCAGCAGCCTACCATGGGGGGGTAGCAATCAGCCCCAGCATTTT.

The chain combines TRBV5-4 with TRBJ1-3, with 9 bases aligning to TRBD1. CDR1 is SGHNT, CDR2 YYREEE, per germline (reference sequence). The length of the CDR3 is 15 residues. Trimming cost V 4 bases and J 3 bases; bases outside gene matches: 5. The CDR3 sequence: CASSTGQGVGNTIYF. The CDR3 DNA reads TGTGCCAGCAGCACGGGACAGGGTGTTGGAAACACCATATATTTT.

The chain recombines TRBV6-1 with TRBJ1-4; 7 bases are shared with TRBD1. The J segment lost 0 bases and the V segment lost 7 bases, leaving 14 bases of the junction unmatched. The CDR3 runs to 18 residues. The germline gives CDR1 MNHNS, CDR2 SASEGT. This chain's CDR3 is CASNDWTGQSATNEKLFF. CDR3 bases: TGTGCCAGCAATGACTGGACAGGACAATCTGCAACTAATGAAAAACTGTTTTTT.

This clone was detected once. J is TRBJ1-1 and V is TRBV19; 10 bases align to TRBD1. The CDR3 is made up of 17 amino acids. The germline V gene has CDR1 LNHDA and CDR2 SQIVND (reference sequence). Trimming at V came to 5 bases and at J to 0 bases, leaving 9 bases not matched to a gene. CDR3 sequence reads: CASSPTGQGIVNTEAFF. The CDR3 DNA follows: TGTGCCAGTAGTCCGACGGGACAGGGGATTGTGAACACTGAAGCTTTCTTT.

The chain links TRBV28 to TRBJ1-3, with D maybe TRBD1 (5 bases). Germline V gives CDR1 MDHEN, CDR2 SYDVKM. The CDR3 has 16 amino acids. Trimming left V 2 bases short and J 5 bases short, with 16 bases between. The CDR3 bases are TGTGCCAGCAGTTTAGTTCTACAGGAACTTCGAAACACCATATATTTT. Protein sequence: CASSLVLQELRNTIYF.

In this sample, this clone turned up once. V and J are TRBV19 and TRBJ1-3, with D tentatively TRBD1 (5 bases). This CDR3 comprises 14 residues. Looked up from germline, CDR1 is LNHDA and CDR2 is SQIVND (reference sequence). V was shortened by 3 bases and J by 0 bases, with 6 bases between the two germline ends. The CDR3 spells CASSMGVSGNTIYF. In DNA form, the CDR3 reads TGTGCCAGTAGTATGGGGGTCTCTGGAAACACCATATATTTT.

The chain combines TRBV6-5 with TRBJ1-1; 7 bases map to TRBD1. The CDR3 has 16 amino acids. V was clipped by 0 bases and J by 5 bases; unmatched bases: 9. Germline values: CDR1 MNHEY, CDR2 SVGAGI. The chain's CDR3 is CASSYSFWTGNTEAFF. In DNA form, the CDR3 reads TGTGCCAGCAGTTACTCGTTCTGGACAGGTAATACTGAAGCTTTCTTT.

The chain links TRBV5-6 to TRBJ1-2, with a weak D call TRBD1 (6 bases). Germline CDR1 SGHDT, CDR2 YYEEEE. Trimming shortened V by 3 bases and J by 5 bases, and 8 bases separated the two germline ends. There are 12 residues in the CDR3. The CDR3 spells CASSSRGYGYTF. DNA for the CDR3: TGTGCCAGCAGCTCTAGGGGGTATGGCTACACCTTC.

Details on this clone: One junction end does not reproduce the germline sequence, and a read error may be involved. The V call is TRBV19, the J call TRBJ1-6; 8 positions match TRBD1. Germline CDR1 and CDR2: LNHDA and SQIVND (reference sequence). The CDR3 has 14 amino acids. For the CDR3, the DNA is TGTGCCAGTAGTTTACAGGGGGATAACTCACCCCTCCACTTT. Its protein is CASSLQGDNSPLHF.

This clone was observed a single time. This chain connects TRBV25-1 to TRBJ1-4; 7 positions agree with TRBD1. The CDR3 is made up of 18 amino acids. The ends lost 0 bases at V and 7 bases at J; junction bases unmatched: 14. CDR1 is MGHDK, CDR2 SYGVNS, per germline. The CDR3 loop is CASSEYIQGRGFPEKLFF. The CDR3 coding sequence is TGTGCCAGCAGTGAATATATCCAAGGCAGGGGGTTCCCTGAAAAACTGTTTTTT.